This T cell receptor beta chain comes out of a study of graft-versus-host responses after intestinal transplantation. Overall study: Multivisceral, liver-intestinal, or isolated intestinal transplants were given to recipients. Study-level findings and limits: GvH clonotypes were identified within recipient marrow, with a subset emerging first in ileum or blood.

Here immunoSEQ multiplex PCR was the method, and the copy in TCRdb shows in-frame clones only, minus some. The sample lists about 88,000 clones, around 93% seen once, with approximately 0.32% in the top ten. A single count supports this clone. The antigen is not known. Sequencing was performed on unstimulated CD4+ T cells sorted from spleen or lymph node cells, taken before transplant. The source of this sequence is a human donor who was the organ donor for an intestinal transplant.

Here the CDR3 reads CASSDRYSNQPQHF. CDR3 in DNA: TGTGCCAGCAGCGACAGATATAGCAATCAGCCCCAGCATTTT. V gene TRBV6-6 combines with J gene TRBJ1-5, with D possibly matching TRBD1 (5 bases). Trimming pared 6 bases from V and 0 bases from J, leaving 9 bases between. There are 14 residues in the CDR3. Germline V gene sequence: CDR1 MNHNY, CDR2 SVGAGI (reference sequence).